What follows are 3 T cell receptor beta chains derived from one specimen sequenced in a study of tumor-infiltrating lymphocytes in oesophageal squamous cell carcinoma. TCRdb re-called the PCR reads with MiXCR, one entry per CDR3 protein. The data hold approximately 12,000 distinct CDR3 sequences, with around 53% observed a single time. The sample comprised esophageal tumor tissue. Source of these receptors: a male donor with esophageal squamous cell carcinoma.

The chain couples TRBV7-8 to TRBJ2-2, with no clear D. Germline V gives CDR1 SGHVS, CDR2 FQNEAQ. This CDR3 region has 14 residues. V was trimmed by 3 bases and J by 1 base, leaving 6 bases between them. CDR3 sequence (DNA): TGTGCCAGCAGCTTCATGAGGAACACCGGGGAGCTGTTTTTT. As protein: CASSFMRNTGELFF. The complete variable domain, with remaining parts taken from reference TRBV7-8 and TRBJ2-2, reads GAGVSQSPRYKVAKRGQDVALRCDPISGHVSLFWYQQALGQGPEFLTYFQNEAQLDKSGLPSDRFFAERPEGSVSTLKIQRTQQEDSAVYLCASSFMRNTGELFFGEGSRLTVL.

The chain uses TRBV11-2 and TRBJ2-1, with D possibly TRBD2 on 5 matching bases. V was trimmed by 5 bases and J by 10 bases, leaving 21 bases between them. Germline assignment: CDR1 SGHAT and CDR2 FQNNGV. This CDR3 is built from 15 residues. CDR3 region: CASSPARAPGYEQFF. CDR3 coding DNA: TGTGCCAGCAGCCCAGCGCGGGCCCCGGGCTACGAGCAGTTCTTC.

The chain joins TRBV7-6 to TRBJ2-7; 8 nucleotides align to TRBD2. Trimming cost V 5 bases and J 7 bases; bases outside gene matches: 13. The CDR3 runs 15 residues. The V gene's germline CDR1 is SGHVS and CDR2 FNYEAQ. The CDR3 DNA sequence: TGTGCCAGCAGCCGTAGCGGGGCCTCCTACAATGAGCAGTACTTC. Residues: CASSRSGASYNEQYF.